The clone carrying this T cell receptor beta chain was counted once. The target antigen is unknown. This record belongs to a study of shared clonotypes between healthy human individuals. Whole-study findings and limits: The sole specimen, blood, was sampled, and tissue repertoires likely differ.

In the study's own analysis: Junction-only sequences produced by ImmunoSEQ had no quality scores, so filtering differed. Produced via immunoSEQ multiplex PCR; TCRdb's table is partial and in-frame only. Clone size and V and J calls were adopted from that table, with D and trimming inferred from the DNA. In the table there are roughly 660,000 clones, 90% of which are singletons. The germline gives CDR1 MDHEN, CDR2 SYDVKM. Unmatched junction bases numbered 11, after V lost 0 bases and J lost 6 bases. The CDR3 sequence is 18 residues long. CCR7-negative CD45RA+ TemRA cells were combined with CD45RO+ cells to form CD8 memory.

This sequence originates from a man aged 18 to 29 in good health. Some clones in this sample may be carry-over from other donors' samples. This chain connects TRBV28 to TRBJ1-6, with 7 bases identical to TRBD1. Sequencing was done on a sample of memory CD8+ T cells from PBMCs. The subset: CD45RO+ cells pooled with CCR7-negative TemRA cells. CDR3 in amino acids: CASSLWGGQTGSNSPLHF. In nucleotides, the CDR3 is TGTGCCAGCAGTTTATGGGGGGGACAGACAGGGAGTAATTCACCCCTCCACTTT. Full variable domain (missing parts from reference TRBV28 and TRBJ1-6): DVKVTQSSRYLVKRTGEKVFLECVQDMDHENMFWYRQDPGLGLRLIYFSYDVKMKEKGDIPEGYSVSREKKERFSLILESASTNQTSMYLCASSLWGGQTGSNSPLHFGNGTRLTVT.